Following are 20 T cell receptor beta chains from one sample sequenced in a study of cytomegalovirus exposure and HLA in healthy donors. PCR involved 60 Vbeta and 13 Jbeta primers. Some clones are missing from TCRdb's copy, which holds only in-frame ones; the method was immunoSEQ multiplex PCR. The top ten hold 1% of the sample, which has about 130,000 clones, more than 80% seen once. Input material: PBMCs. These receptors were taken from a man aged 35 to 55 in good health and CMV-seronegative.

V gene TRBV6-1 combines with J gene TRBJ2-1; D remains unclear. Germline CDR1 reads MNHNS; CDR2 reads SASEGT. CDR3 length equals 15 residues. V was clipped by 5 bases and J by 2 bases, with 13 bases between them. CDR3 sequence (DNA): TGTGCCAGCAGTTTGACATCTTCGCCCTACAATGAGCAGTTCTTC. The encoded protein is CASSLTSSPYNEQFF.

This clone was counted between two and nine times. V gene TRBV28 combines with J gene TRBJ1-2; D not resolved. V lost 3 bases, J lost 5 bases, and 7 bases lay in between. Germline V gene data show CDR1 as MDHEN and CDR2 as SYDVKM. The CDR3 is 12 amino acids. The CDR3 DNA reads TGTGCCAGCAGTTTCGAGGGTTATGGCTACACCTTC. Its translation is CASSFEGYGYTF.

This chain connects TRBV7-3 to TRBJ2-7; D possibly corresponds to TRBD1 (5 bases). V was shortened by 3 bases and J by 1 base, with 10 bases between the two germline ends. The CDR3 is 14 residues long. Germline V gives CDR1 SGHTA, CDR2 FQGTGA. CDR3 in DNA: TGTGCCAGCAGCTTGACAGACAGTTCCTACGAGCAGTACTTC. Translation: CASSLTDSSYEQYF.

The V call is TRBV5-1, the J call TRBJ2-1, with D unresolved. Germline lookup yields CDR1 SGHRS and CDR2 YFSETQ. The V end lost 4 bases, the J end lost 3 bases, and 11 bases lay between the germline ends. CDR3 length: 14 amino acids. CDR3 DNA: TGCGCCAGCAGCGCAGAACCAGGCTACAATGAGCAGTTCTTC. Residues: CASSAEPGYNEQFF.

This chain uses TRBV5-1 with TRBJ2-7; no clear D gene. Germline assignment: CDR1 SGHRS and CDR2 YFSETQ. The CDR3 loop spans 17 amino acids. V lost 0 bases to trimming and J lost 1 base, with 17 bases between them. The CDR3 sequence: CASSLGPSSPGSYEQYF. The CDR3 DNA is TGCGCCAGCAGCTTGGGGCCCTCTAGTCCCGGGTCCTACGAGCAGTACTTC.

Of note for this clone: Other nucleotide sequences from this sample produce the same CDR3. The rearrangement joins TRBV5-1 to TRBJ2-5, with 11 positions matching TRBD2. Germline CDR1 SGHRS, CDR2 YFSETQ. The ends lost 2 bases at V and 4 bases at J; junction bases unmatched: 4. The CDR3 contains 15 residues. CDR3 sequence reads: CASSFLAGGPETQYF. CDR3 nucleotide sequence: TGCGCCAGCAGCTTCTTAGCGGGAGGGCCAGAGACCCAGTACTTC.

DNA for the CDR3: TGTGCCAGCAGTGCGGGGACAGGGGGCCACGAGCAGTACTTC. Translation: CASSAGTGGHEQYF. The chain recombines TRBV2 with TRBJ2-7, with 12 nucleotides matching TRBD1. This CDR3 contains 14 residues. V lost 4 bases, J lost 5 bases, and 3 bases stayed unmatched. The germline V gene encodes CDR1 SNHLY and CDR2 FYNNEI.

The chain is built from TRBV7-2 and TRBJ1-5; TRBD1 is a possible D gene (6 bases). The CDR3 has 13 amino acids. CDR1 is SGHTA, CDR2 FQGNSA, per germline. The V end was cut by 5 bases, the J end by 5 bases, with 10 bases between. The CDR3 coding sequence is TGTGCCAGCAGCGCGACAGGATATCAGCCCCAGCATTTT. Translated, it gives CASSATGYQPQHF.

The V gene is TRBV18, the J gene TRBJ1-5; D uncertain. Germline loops: CDR1 KGHSH, CDR2 LQKENI. Trimming stripped 3 bases from V and 5 bases from J, with 8 bases between. The CDR3 length is 13 residues. CDR3 amino acids: CASSPREYQPQHF. The CDR3 region has the DNA TGTGCCAGCTCACCGAGGGAATATCAGCCCCAGCATTTT.

This clone appeared a single time. V is TRBV7-9 and J is TRBJ2-1, with a tentative D call TRBD1 (5 bases). There are 11 residues in the CDR3. Trimming pared 5 bases from V and 12 bases from J, leaving 11 bases between. The germline V gene has CDR1 SEHNR and CDR2 FQNEAQ (reference sequence). The CDR3 bases are TGTGCCAGCAGCCTAGGACACGGGCAGTTCTTC. Amino acid sequence: CASSLGHGQFF.

The chain employs TRBV5-5 and TRBJ2-4, with TRBD1 as a possible D gene (7 bases). The ends were cut back, 4 bases at V and 0 bases at J, with 14 bases in the middle. Looked up from germline, CDR1 is SGHKS and CDR2 is YYEKEE (reference sequence). The CDR3 runs to 16 residues. The CDR3 spells CASSGGTVIAKNIQYF. CDR3 DNA: TGTGCCAGCAGCGGGGGGACAGTCATAGCCAAAAACATTCAGTACTTC.

V usage is TRBV6-4 and J usage is TRBJ2-1; 11 bases line up with TRBD2. Unmatched junction bases numbered 6, after V lost 5 bases and J lost 6 bases. The CDR3 has 15 residues. CDR1 and CDR2 (germline): MRHNA, SNTAGT. In DNA form, the CDR3 reads TGTGCCAGCAGTACCGGGACTAGCGGACCCAATGAGCAGTTCTTC. This codes for CASSTGTSGPNEQFF.

This clone was counted once. The rearrangement joins TRBV28 to TRBJ2-1; a weak D match, TRBD1 (5 bases). V was shortened by 3 bases and J by 6 bases, with 12 bases between the two germline ends. Looked up from germline, CDR1 is MDHEN and CDR2 is SYDVKM. CDR3 length equals 14 residues. The chain's CDR3 is CASSLGRLGNEQFF. CDR3 nucleotide sequence: TGTGCCAGCAGTTTGGGGCGTCTGGGCAATGAGCAGTTCTTC.

This clone was seen only once. The V and J genes are TRBV4-1 and TRBJ2-1; 8 bases fit TRBD2. Germline-derived CDR1 and CDR2 are MGHRA and YSYEKL. V was pared by 4 bases and J by 6 bases, with 14 bases of the junction left unmatched. This CDR3 is 17 amino acids long. In DNA, the CDR3 is TGCGCCAGCAGCCCCCCCATGGGACGGGAGGGATTCAATGAGCAGTTCTTC. Translated, it gives CASSPPMGREGFNEQFF.

The J gene is TRBJ1-2, the V gene TRBV11-2, with 9 bases fitting TRBD1. Germline CDR1 and CDR2: SGHAT and FQNNGV. The V and J ends lost 4 bases and 3 bases, in that order; junction bases with no gene match: 12. This CDR3 is built from 17 residues. The CDR3 coding sequence is TGTGCCAGCAGCTCGGAAAAACACAGGGGGCGCGACTATGGCTACACCTTC. It is translated as CASSSEKHRGRDYGYTF.

This chain connects TRBV5-1 to TRBJ1-1; D is unresolved. The CDR3 covers 11 residues. V lost 0 bases and J 8 bases, leaving 5 bases between the germline ends. Germline loops: CDR1 SGHRS, CDR2 YFSETQ. The CDR3 DNA reads TGCGCCAGCAGCTTGGCGGGGGAAGCTTTCTTT. Translating it yields CASSLAGEAFF.

The chain recombines TRBV18 with TRBJ1-1; D uncertain. CDR1 is KGHSH, CDR2 LQKENI, per germline. The V end was cut by 5 bases, the J end by 4 bases, with 17 bases between. The CDR3 has 15 residues. CDR3 DNA sequence: TGTGCCAGCTCAGAGTTGCTGGAGAGAGTCACTGAAGCTTTCTTT. This encodes CASSELLERVTEAFF.

This chain joins TRBV9 and TRBJ2-5; 11 bases agree with TRBD2. Per the germline V gene, CDR1 is SGDLS and CDR2 is YYNGEE. With 6 bases clipped from V and 1 base from J, the junction kept 5 bases outside the gene matches. The CDR3 runs to 15 residues. The CDR3 DNA sequence: TGTGCCAGCACCCTTAGCGGGGGGGCCCAAGAGACCCAGTACTTC. This codes for CASTLSGGAQETQYF.

The chain uses TRBV5-1 and TRBJ2-1; 10 nucleotides align to TRBD2. The V gene end was trimmed by 0 bases and the J gene end by 7 bases; junction bases not matched to a gene: 7. CDR3 size: 16 residues. The germline V gene has CDR1 SGHRS and CDR2 YFSETQ. The CDR3: CASSLEPTSGPNEQFF. As DNA, the CDR3 is TGCGCCAGCAGCTTGGAACCGACTAGCGGGCCGAATGAGCAGTTCTTC.

In its sample, this clone was seen a few times. The genes are TRBV27 and TRBJ2-3, with TRBD2 matching 12 bases. This CDR3 has 16 residues. The germline V gene has CDR1 MNHEY and CDR2 SMNVEV (reference sequence). J gave up 5 bases and V 4 bases, and 7 bases lay outside the gene matches. The CDR3 nucleotides are TGTGCCAGCAGTTGGCTAGCGGGAGGGCATGGAGATACGCAGTATTTT. It translates to CASSWLAGGHGDTQYF.